What follows is one T cell receptor beta chain and its context. Its antigen is unknown. These data originate in a study of radiotherapy plus CTLA-4 blockade in lung cancer. Study information: Approximately 18% of patients responded objectively, and about 32% achieved disease control.

The CDR3 loop spans 12 amino acids. V lost 6 bases and J lost 5, with 8 bases in between. Germline assignment: CDR1 MNHNY and CDR2 SVGAGI (reference sequence). Data came from immunoSEQ multiplex PCR; TCRdb stores just in-frame clones and leaves some out. Of more than 55,000 clones listed, about 80% are singletons. Focal radiation was given together with CTLA-4 blockade (ipilimumab) to patients with chemo-refractory metastatic non-small-cell lung cancer. The study's findings and limits: With interferon-beta, early dynamics of blood T cell clones were reported to best predict response. TCR clones originating in tumors grew in number in blood after radiotherapy plus ipilimumab.

The rearrangement links TRBV6-6 to TRBJ2-1; D gene unclear. The material was peripheral blood, obtained from a patient treated with radiotherapy plus ipilimumab. The TCR originated in a human donor with non-small cell lung cancer whose response to radiotherapy plus ipilimumab could not be evaluated. The CDR3 reads CASSSLNNEQFF. CDR3 DNA: TGTGCCAGCAGCTCACTTAACAATGAGCAGTTCTTC.